The present TCR beta chain was sequenced within a study of regulatory T cells after allogeneic stem cell transplantation (dated by TCRdb to the late 2010s). General notes on the study: Each patient's group depended on whether acute graft-versus-host disease developed within 100 days after stem cell transplantation. CD4+CD25+CD127- regulatory T cells were isolated from patient PBMCs by fluorescence-activated cell sorting. Conventional CD4+ T cells defined as CD4+CD25+/-CD127+ were also sorted and TCR-sequenced for comparison in the study. The study compared the regulatory T-cell TCR repertoire after allogeneic stem cell transplantation between patients with and without acute graft-versus-host disease.

This clonotype is judged large (0.1 to 1%). Its antigen specificity is not known. It has no much larger one-base neighbor in the sample; base qualities were not kept. What the research found in general, with its limitations: No significant difference in conventional CD4+ T-cell repertoire diversity was found between patients with and without graft-versus-host disease. Compared with patients who had graft-versus-host disease, patients without the disease had a regulatory T-cell TCR repertoire that was more focused and less diverse. In non-GvHD patients, the top 10 regulatory T-cell clones took up a significantly larger share of the repertoire, which suggests expansion of presumably allo-specific protective clones. No regulatory T-cell clones were found to be shared by all patients, and no significant correlation was observed between sorted cell numbers and the inverse Simpson index. Because the patient sample size was small, the findings needed to be validated in a larger cohort.

The sample was run on an Illumina MiSeq. The SMARTer RACE cDNA Amplification kit was used to reverse transcribe the RNA, and the TCR beta CDR3 region was then amplified. RNA from sorted cells was extracted with the RNeasy Mini Kit. Illumina paired-end sequencing was applied to the TCR beta amplicons. The published analysis was carried out like this. TCR repertoire analysis used MiXCR, VDJtools and the tcR R package. The inverse Simpson index was used to quantify diversity, and clones were categorized as rare, small, medium or expanded according to repertoire proportion. TCRdb ran its own pipeline on the public reads, namely fastp trimming at Q25 and MiXCR clone calling, and kept in-frame beta chains. Each CDR3 protein gets just one entry, which takes the most common genes and DNA from the rows behind it. In this record, the V and J calls reflect TCRdb's handling and not the investigators' own analysis. This sample holds 350 to 450 distinct CDR3 sequences; 15% to 20% were observed only once. The ten most abundant clones make up over 20% of the sample.

The trim is 0 bases for V and 7 bases for J, with a gap of 9 bases between the germline ends. Sequences DFQATT (CDR1) and SNEGSKA (CDR2) are obtained from the germline V gene (reference sequence). Including the terminal cysteine and phenylalanine, the CDR3 comprises 13 residues. Only the CDR3 DNA is retained, 39 bases long and in frame from the first base. Explained via the paper, the time point label denotes: 30 days after allogeneic hematopoietic stem cell transplantation. At 30 days after allogeneic hematopoietic stem cell transplantation, peripheral blood mononuclear cells were collected from the patients.

The rearrangement joined TRBV20-1 to TRBJ2-2, with no reliable assignment of the D segment. The specimen comprised sorted CD4+ T cells from blood (whether regulatory or conventional is not recorded), sampled 30 days after allogeneic stem cell transplant. The source of this sequence is a human patient who had an allogeneic stem cell transplant, so the T cells may come from the graft donor. The DNA sequence follows: TGCAGTGCTAGAGATCTACCCGACGGGGAGCTGTTTTTT. Its protein reads: CSARDLPDGELFF.